The 21 T cell receptor beta chains given below trace back to one sample, sequenced in a study of cytomegalovirus exposure and HLA in healthy donors. Primers for the PCR totalled 60 Vbeta and 13 Jbeta. Sequenced by immunoSEQ multiplex PCR; TCRdb stores in-frame clones only, minus some. The sample has around 63,000 clones, roughly 84% seen once. Sequenced input: PBMCs. The receptors originated from a woman aged 25 to 45 in good health and CMV-seronegative.

The genes are TRBV27 and TRBJ2-2, with TRBD2 matching over 7 bases. Germline V lookup: CDR1 MNHEY, CDR2 SMNVEV (reference sequence). The CDR3 extends over 19 amino acids. V lost 5 bases, J lost 7 bases, and 22 bases stayed unmatched. The CDR3 region is CASSLPGRSGKGRRGELFF. The CDR3, as DNA: TGTGCCAGCAGTCTGCCGGGGAGGAGCGGGAAAGGACGGCGCGGGGAGCTGTTTTTT.

The chain joins TRBV4-1 to TRBJ1-1, with D possibly being TRBD1 (6 bases). Germline CDR1 is MGHRA and CDR2 is YSYEKL. This CDR3 has 16 residues. Trimming took off 0 bases at V and 2 bases at J, with 13 bases between the two ends. The CDR3 sequence is CASSQEKGQPNTEAFF. DNA for the CDR3: TGCGCCAGCAGCCAAGAGAAAGGACAGCCCAACACTGAAGCTTTCTTT.

The rearrangement uses TRBV5-6 and TRBJ1-1; D gene unclear. V lost 1 base to trimming and J lost 4 bases, with 11 bases between them. The CDR3 consists of 14 residues. Germline CDR1 is SGHDT and CDR2 is YYEEEE. The CDR3 protein is CASSLFLGSTEAFF. The CDR3 coding sequence is TGTGCCAGCAGCTTGTTTTTGGGGAGCACTGAAGCTTTCTTT.

The chain carries TRBV5-6 and TRBJ1-3, with D tentatively TRBD1 (5 bases). CDR3 size: 16 residues. V dropped 0 bases and J dropped 3 bases, with 13 bases sitting between them. Germline assignment: CDR1 SGHDT and CDR2 YYEEEE. The CDR3 DNA reads TGTGCCAGCAGCTTGGCGGGGGATTCGGGTGGAAACACCATATATTTT. As protein: CASSLAGDSGGNTIYF.

V and J are TRBV9 and TRBJ2-2, with D possibly TRBD2 on 7 matching bases. This CDR3 is 16 amino acids long. V lost 0 bases to trimming and J lost 5 bases, with 14 bases between them. CDR1 and CDR2 from the germline V gene are SGDLS and YYNGEE. CDR3 DNA sequence: TGTGCCAGCAGCGTAGTGGTGGGGGGGCGTACCGGGGAGCTGTTTTTT. Its translation is CASSVVVGGRTGELFF.

J is TRBJ1-3 and V is TRBV9; D possibly corresponds to TRBD1 (5 bases). CDR1 SGDLS and CDR2 YYNGEE come from the germline V gene. Trimming took 4 bases from V and 3 from J, leaving 17 bases between them. The CDR3 consists of 16 residues. For the CDR3, the DNA is TGTGCCAGCAGCAGAGCATTTTTGACAGATGGAAACACCATATATTTT. It is translated as CASSRAFLTDGNTIYF.

This clone was seen more than once but under ten times. This chain joins TRBV18 and TRBJ2-5; TRBD2 might be the D (5 bases). V shed 1 base and J shed 3 bases, with 15 bases lying between them. Looked up from germline, CDR1 is KGHSH and CDR2 is LQKENI. The CDR3 has 16 residues. The CDR3: CASSPRGRSVEETQYF. CDR3 nucleotide sequence: TGTGCCAGCTCACCACGAGGGCGTTCCGTTGAAGAGACCCAGTACTTC. The complete variable domain, with remaining parts taken from reference TRBV18 and TRBJ2-5, reads NAGVMQNPRHLVRRRGQEARLRCSPMKGHSHVYWYRQLPEEGLKFMVYLQKENIIDESGMPKERFSAEFPKEGPSILRIQQVVRGDSAAYFCASSPRGRSVEETQYFGPGTRLLVL.

V gene TRBV30 combines with J gene TRBJ1-5; D is unresolved. The CDR3 sequence is 15 residues long. V lost 2 bases to trimming and J lost 4 bases, with 15 bases between them. Germline CDR1 is GTSNPN and CDR2 is SVGIG (reference sequence). In DNA form, the CDR3 reads TGTGCCTGGAGTTCCTCAAGCTATTCTAATCAGCCCCAGCATTTT. Its protein is CAWSSSSYSNQPQHF.

This chain uses TRBV7-2 with TRBJ1-2; the D is unclear. V was shortened by 6 bases and J by 10 bases, with 21 bases between the two germline ends. The germline V gene encodes CDR1 SGHTA and CDR2 FQGNSA. This CDR3 has 14 amino acids. CDR3 in DNA: TGTGCCAGCAGAATTGGACTTTTGCCTGAGGTCTACACCTTC. Encoded protein: CASRIGLLPEVYTF.

The chain uses TRBV19 and TRBJ1-3; D remains ambiguous. CDR3 size: 15 residues. V was cut by 4 bases and J by 2 bases, with 12 bases left in between. The germline V gene has CDR1 LNHDA and CDR2 SQIVND (reference sequence). CDR3 sequence (DNA): TGTGCCAGTAGTACATTTTCGGGGACTGGAAACACCATATATTTT. Its protein product is CASSTFSGTGNTIYF.

This chain connects TRBV6-5 to TRBJ1-4, with 8 bases fitting TRBD1. The CDR3 spans 16 residues. Germline loops: CDR1 MNHEY, CDR2 SVGAGI. Trimming cost V 4 bases and J 8 bases; bases outside gene matches: 12. In DNA form, the CDR3 reads TGTGCCAGCAGTTTGAGCCTCGGACAGGGAGTAGAAAAACTGTTTTTT. The encoded protein is CASSLSLGQGVEKLFF.

The rearrangement joins TRBV10-3 to TRBJ2-2; D might be TRBD1 (6 bases). Germline CDR1 ENHRY, CDR2 SYGVKD. V dropped 1 base and J dropped 0 bases, with 12 bases sitting between them. The CDR3 consists of 17 residues. The CDR3 nucleotides are TGTGCCATCAGTGAGTACCGGACAGCCGCGAACACCGGGGAGCTGTTTTTT. Translation gives CAISEYRTAANTGELFF.

This rearrangement joins TRBV15 to TRBJ2-2, with 9 bases matching TRBD2. V trimming: 3 bases; J trimming: 7 bases; junction bases outside the gene matches: 9. The CDR3 sequence is 16 residues long. The germline V gene has CDR1 LNHNV and CDR2 YYDKDF (reference sequence). CDR3 DNA: TGTGCCACCAGCAGGGGGCGGACTAGCGCGGGCGGGGAGCTGTTTTTT. This encodes CATSRGRTSAGGELFF.

The chain is built from TRBV9 and TRBJ1-2, with 8 positions matching TRBD1. Germline V lookup: CDR1 SGDLS, CDR2 YYNGEE. This CDR3 has 15 residues. J lost 4 bases, V lost 4 bases, and 9 bases had no gene match. The CDR3 region is CASSRGQGSFYGYTF. CDR3 bases: TGTGCCAGCAGCAGAGGACAGGGCTCTTTCTATGGCTACACCTTC.

The rearrangement joins TRBV5-5 to TRBJ1-2, with a possible D match to TRBD1 (6 bases). V dropped 2 bases and J dropped 5 bases, with 16 bases sitting between them. CDR3 length: 15 residues. Germline assignment: CDR1 SGHKS and CDR2 YYEKEE (reference sequence). The CDR3 loop is CASSFGQPGIYGYTF. DNA for the CDR3: TGTGCCAGCAGCTTCGGACAGCCAGGGATTTATGGCTACACCTTC.

The CDR3, as DNA: TGTGCCAGCAGTTACTCGGGACAGAGCACAGATACGCAGTATTTT. The encoded protein is CASSYSGQSTDTQYF. The V gene is TRBV6-5, the J gene TRBJ2-3; TRBD1 aligns across 7 bases. CDR3 length: 15 amino acids. The J segment lost 0 bases and the V segment lost 0 bases, leaving 0 bases of the junction unmatched. Germline lookup yields CDR1 MNHEY and CDR2 SVGAGI.

CDR3 protein: CASSPDIKVRNEQFF. CDR3 DNA sequence: TGCGCCAGCAGCCCGGACATCAAAGTTCGGAATGAGCAGTTCTTC. The rearrangement uses TRBV5-1 and TRBJ2-1; a weak D match, TRBD1 (5 bases). V was shortened by 4 bases and J by 7 bases, with 18 bases between the two germline ends. The CDR3 runs 15 residues. CDR1 and CDR2 (germline): SGHRS, YFSETQ.

This chain uses TRBV6-5 with TRBJ1-1; D call uncertain. The CDR3 spans 15 residues. V was trimmed by 5 bases and J by 4 bases, leaving 17 bases between them. The germline V gene has CDR1 MNHEY and CDR2 SVGAGI. The CDR3, as DNA: TGTGCCAGCAGTCGAACCGGGTCCAGTGGCACTGAAGCTTTCTTT. It yields the protein CASSRTGSSGTEAFF.

This chain links TRBV9 with TRBJ1-3; 7 bases map to TRBD1. Trimming removed 4 bases from V and 2 bases from J; junction bases left unmatched: 3. Germline-derived CDR1 and CDR2 are SGDLS and YYNGEE. The CDR3 runs 14 residues. In nucleotides, the CDR3 is TGTGCCAGCAGCACAGGGGCCGCTGGAAACACCATATATTTT. It specifies CASSTGAAGNTIYF.

V usage is TRBV27 and J usage is TRBJ1-1; the D gene is possibly TRBD1 (5 bases). Germline V gene sequence: CDR1 MNHEY, CDR2 SMNVEV (reference sequence). V was shortened by 2 bases and J by 4 bases, with 8 bases between the two germline ends. The CDR3 spans 13 residues. The CDR3 DNA sequence: TGTGCCAGCAGTTTACAGGGTCCCACTGAAGCTTTCTTT. It translates to CASSLQGPTEAFF.

The table lists this clone with a few counts. This chain uses TRBV5-4 with TRBJ1-1; no clear D. CDR3 length: 13 residues. V dropped 3 bases and J dropped 8 bases, with 14 bases sitting between them. From germline, CDR1 is SGHNT and CDR2 YYREEE (reference sequence). The CDR3 bases are TGTGCCAGCAGCTGGGGTACTAGGGCGGAAGCTTTCTTT. Translation: CASSWGTRAEAFF.